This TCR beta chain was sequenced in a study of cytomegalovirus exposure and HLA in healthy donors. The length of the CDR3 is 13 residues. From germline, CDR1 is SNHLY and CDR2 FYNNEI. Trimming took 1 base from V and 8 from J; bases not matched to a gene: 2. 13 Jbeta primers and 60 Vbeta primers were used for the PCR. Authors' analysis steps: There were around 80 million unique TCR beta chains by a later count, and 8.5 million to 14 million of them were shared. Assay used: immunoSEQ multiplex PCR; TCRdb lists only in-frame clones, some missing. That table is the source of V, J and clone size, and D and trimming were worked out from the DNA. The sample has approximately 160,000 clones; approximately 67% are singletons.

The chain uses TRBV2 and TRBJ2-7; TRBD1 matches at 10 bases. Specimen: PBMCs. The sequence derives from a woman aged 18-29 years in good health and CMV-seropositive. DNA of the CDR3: TGTGCCAGCAGTGAAGGGACAGGGGGTAAGCAGTACTTC. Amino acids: CASSEGTGGKQYF.